This TCR beta chain appears in the sequencing data of a study of CD8+CD57+ T cells in acquired aplastic anemia. Study-wide points: Controls and patients did not differ significantly in CD8+ Simpson's diversity.

Germline CDR1 is SNHLY and CDR2 is FYNNEI. V lost 5 bases to trimming and J lost 1 base, with 11 bases between them. There are 14 residues in the CDR3. Genomic DNA provided the template from which TCR beta VDJ and CDR3 profiles were obtained. TCRdb processed the reads anew with MiXCR; each CDR3 protein has one entry. The table records roughly 170,000 distinct CDR3 sequences, 48% of them present only once. With regard to this clonotype: The antigen is unknown.

All sequencing subjects had displayed CD8+CD57+ cell expansion on flow cytometry. Sequenced: sorted CD4+, CD8+, or CD8+CD57+ T cells (not recorded which) from PBMCs. The receptor comes from a human donor with aplastic anemia. This sequence joins TRBV2 and TRBJ1-1, with D uncertain. CDR3 sequence (DNA): TGTGCCAGCAGTTCCAGCTCGCGGAACACTGAAGCTTTCTTT. As protein: CASSSSSRNTEAFF.